These T cell receptor beta chains were read from a single sample in a study of vaccination effects on CD4 cells after COVID-19. These receptors are not linked to any known antigen. Here immunoSEQ multiplex PCR was the method, and the copy in TCRdb shows in-frame clones only, minus some. This table has under 25,000 clones, 70% to 75% appearing once. Sequencing used CD4+ T cells from PBMCs cultured with SARS-CoV-2 spike peptides, obtained before COVID-19 vaccination. Receptors were obtained from a human donor who had a prior SARS-CoV-2 infection. CDR3s include the opening cysteine and the closing phenylalanine or tryptophan. A D gene is named only where the DNA matches it firmly. The size entry is marked missing in some rows and otherwise reads once, few, many or a size class.

j_call: TRBJ2-7
v_call: TRBV24-1
cdr3_length: 16
d_call: NA
clone_size: NA
cdr3_nt: TGTGCCACCAGTGATTTGAGGGCAGGGGATGCCTACGAGCAGTACTTC
cdr3_aa: CATSDLRAGDAYEQYF

j_call: TRBJ2-2
v_call: TRBV7-9
cdr3_length: 15
d_call: NA
clone_size: NA
cdr3_nt: TGTGCCAGCAGCTTAGCCGGACTAAACACCGGGGAGCTGTTTTTT
cdr3_aa: CASSLAGLNTGELFF

j_call: TRBJ2-1
v_call: TRBV29-1
cdr3_length: 12
d_call: NA
clone_size: NA
cdr3_nt: TGCAGCGTTGGGGATTACTACAATGAGCAGTTCTTC
cdr3_aa: CSVGDYYNEQFF

j_call: TRBJ2-5
v_call: TRBV5-8
cdr3_length: 15
d_call: TRBD2
clone_size: once
cdr3_nt: TGTGCCAGCAGCCTCGTGACTAGCGGCCAAGAGACCCAGTACTTC
cdr3_aa: CASSLVTSGQETQYF

j_call: TRBJ2-2
v_call: TRBV4-3
cdr3_length: 17
d_call: NA
clone_size: NA
cdr3_nt: TGCGCCAGCAGCCAAGGAAGGGCGATGGGGGCTGGCGGGGAGCTGTTTTTT
cdr3_aa: CASSQGRAMGAGGELFF

j_call: TRBJ1-2
v_call: TRBV6-5
cdr3_length: 14
d_call: NA
clone_size: NA
cdr3_nt: TGTGCCAGCAGTTACCTTCTCTTTCCCTATGGCTACACCTTC
cdr3_aa: CASSYLLFPYGYTF

j_call: TRBJ2-6
v_call: TRBV24-1
cdr3_length: 17
d_call: TRBD2
clone_size: NA
cdr3_nt: TGTGCCACCAGTGACCCCGGGGGGAGCTCTGGGGCCAACGTCCTGACTTTC
cdr3_aa: CATSDPGGSSGANVLTF

j_call: TRBJ1-5
v_call: TRBV6-6
cdr3_length: 12
d_call: NA
clone_size: NA
cdr3_nt: TGTGCCAGCAGGCAGGGGAACCAGCCCCAGCATTTT
cdr3_aa: CASRQGNQPQHF

j_call: TRBJ1-6
v_call: TRBV2
cdr3_length: 14
d_call: NA
clone_size: few
cdr3_nt: TGTGCCAGCAACCCTTCTGACAGGAATTCACCCCTCCACTTT
cdr3_aa: CASNPSDRNSPLHF

j_call: TRBJ1-2
v_call: TRBV27
cdr3_length: 20
d_call: TRBD1
clone_size: NA
cdr3_nt: TGTGCCAGCAGTTTCCCTCATTACCTTAACCGGGACAGGGGGAAGAGTGGCTACACCTTC
cdr3_aa: CASSFPHYLNRDRGKSGYTF

j_call: TRBJ1-5
v_call: TRBV24-1
cdr3_length: 15
d_call: TRBD1
clone_size: NA
cdr3_nt: TGTGCCACCAGTCAAGGGGGCGTAGGCAATCAGCCCCAGCATTTT
cdr3_aa: CATSQGGVGNQPQHF

j_call: TRBJ2-7
v_call: TRBV11-2
cdr3_length: 16
d_call: TRBD1
clone_size: NA
cdr3_nt: TGTGCCAGCAGCCCAGCCCCAATGACAGGGGGTTACGAGCAGTACTTC
cdr3_aa: CASSPAPMTGGYEQYF

j_call: TRBJ2-7
v_call: TRBV5-1
cdr3_length: 15
d_call: NA
clone_size: NA
cdr3_nt: TGCGCCAGCAGCTTGGGGTTAGGGGACTCCTACGAGCAGTACTTC
cdr3_aa: CASSLGLGDSYEQYF

j_call: TRBJ1-1
v_call: TRBV14
cdr3_length: 18
d_call: NA
clone_size: NA
cdr3_nt: TGTGCCAGCAGCCAAACCCGCAGACAGACCAGTATGAACACTGAAGCTTTCTTT
cdr3_aa: CASSQTRRQTSMNTEAFF

j_call: TRBJ2-7
v_call: TRBV19
cdr3_length: 15
d_call: NA
clone_size: NA
cdr3_nt: TGTGCCAGTAGTATCACTTTACGGAAAACCTACGAGCAGTACTTC
cdr3_aa: CASSITLRKTYEQYF

j_call: TRBJ1-1
v_call: TRBV5-1
cdr3_length: 14
d_call: TRBD1
clone_size: few
cdr3_nt: TGCGCCAGCAGCCCGCGACAGGGCGGCACTGAAGCTTTCTTT
cdr3_aa: CASSPRQGGTEAFF

j_call: TRBJ2-2
v_call: TRBV13
cdr3_length: 17
d_call: NA
clone_size: NA
cdr3_nt: TGTGCCAGCAGCTTAGGCAGTTCTAGCGCAAGGACCGGGGAGCTGTTTTTT
cdr3_aa: CASSLGSSSARTGELFF

j_call: TRBJ2-3
v_call: TRBV4-3
cdr3_length: 18
d_call: TRBD2
clone_size: NA
cdr3_nt: TGCGCCAGCAGCCTGGGCTCAGGACTAGCGGGAGGCACAGATACGCAGTATTTT
cdr3_aa: CASSLGSGLAGGTDTQYF

j_call: TRBJ2-3
v_call: TRBV18
cdr3_length: 15
d_call: NA
clone_size: NA
cdr3_nt: TGTGCCAGCTCACCACCTAGCGTGGGCACAGATACGCAGTATTTT
cdr3_aa: CASSPPSVGTDTQYF

j_call: TRBJ1-2
v_call: TRBV4-3
cdr3_length: 15
d_call: NA
clone_size: few
cdr3_nt: TGCGCCAGCAGCCAAGATCTGATCGATAACTATGGCTACACCTTC
cdr3_aa: CASSQDLIDNYGYTF

j_call: TRBJ1-2
v_call: TRBV18
cdr3_length: 14
d_call: NA
clone_size: once
cdr3_nt: TGTGCCAGCAGTGAAGGACAGAAGAACTATGGCTACACCTTC
cdr3_aa: CASSEGQKNYGYTF

j_call: TRBJ2-5
v_call: TRBV5-1
cdr3_length: 15
d_call: TRBD2
clone_size: NA
cdr3_nt: TGCGCCAGCAGCCCCGTAGTAGCGGGGGAGGAGACCCAGTACTTC
cdr3_aa: CASSPVVAGEETQYF

j_call: TRBJ2-5
v_call: TRBV4-1
cdr3_length: 15
d_call: TRBD1
clone_size: NA
cdr3_nt: TGCGCCAGCAGCCAGCCGAAACAGGGGTCAGAGACCCAGTACTTC
cdr3_aa: CASSQPKQGSETQYF

j_call: TRBJ1-2
v_call: TRBV11-2
cdr3_length: 15
d_call: NA
clone_size: NA
cdr3_nt: TGTGCCAGCAGCTTAGGGGGACAAAAACGGAATGGCTACACCTTC
cdr3_aa: CASSLGGQKRNGYTF

j_call: TRBJ2-7
v_call: TRBV2
cdr3_length: 14
d_call: TRBD1
clone_size: NA
cdr3_nt: TGTGCCAGCAGCCTGGGACAGGGAGTTCGGGAGCAGTACTTC
cdr3_aa: CASSLGQGVREQYF

j_call: TRBJ2-2
v_call: TRBV5-4
cdr3_length: 15
d_call: NA
clone_size: NA
cdr3_nt: TGTGCCAGCAGCTTGTCAAGTGTTTTCACCGGGGAGCTGTTTTTT
cdr3_aa: CASSLSSVFTGELFF

j_call: TRBJ2-6
v_call: TRBV19
cdr3_length: 16
d_call: NA
clone_size: NA
cdr3_nt: TGTGCCAGTAGTGCCCCCGGGACAAGTGGGGCCAACGTCCTGACTTTC
cdr3_aa: CASSAPGTSGANVLTF

j_call: TRBJ2-1
v_call: TRBV19
cdr3_length: 16
d_call: TRBD2
clone_size: NA
cdr3_nt: TGTGCCAGTAGTTACCGACCGGGGACTAGCGGGATAGAGCAGTTCTTC
cdr3_aa: CASSYRPGTSGIEQFF

j_call: TRBJ2-3
v_call: TRBV6-5
cdr3_length: 13
d_call: NA
clone_size: NA
cdr3_nt: TGTGCCACCCTGGACTCGGGGCAAGATACGCAGTATTTT
cdr3_aa: CATLDSGQDTQYF

j_call: TRBJ1-2
v_call: TRBV30
cdr3_length: 14
d_call: TRBD1
clone_size: few
cdr3_nt: TGTGCCTGGAGAAGACAGGGGGCCAACTATGGCTACACCTTC
cdr3_aa: CAWRRQGANYGYTF

j_call: TRBJ2-5
v_call: TRBV10-2
cdr3_length: 13
d_call: NA
clone_size: few
cdr3_nt: TGCGCCAGCGGTCTTAGTACCTGGGAGACCCAGTACTTC
cdr3_aa: CASGLSTWETQYF

j_call: TRBJ1-1
v_call: TRBV14
cdr3_length: 17
d_call: NA
clone_size: NA
cdr3_nt: TGTGCCAGCAGCCAAGGAATGGTTTACTCAATGAACACTGAAGCTTTCTTT
cdr3_aa: CASSQGMVYSMNTEAFF

j_call: TRBJ1-1
v_call: TRBV14
cdr3_length: 15
d_call: NA
clone_size: NA
cdr3_nt: TGTGCCAGCAGCCAAGAAGCCAGGGTGAACACTGAAGCTTTCTTT
cdr3_aa: CASSQEARVNTEAFF

j_call: TRBJ2-1
v_call: TRBV5-4
cdr3_length: 16
d_call: NA
clone_size: NA
cdr3_nt: TGTGCCAGCAGCTTGGCCGGCGGTAGCTCCTACAATGAGCAGTTCTTC
cdr3_aa: CASSLAGGSSYNEQFF

j_call: TRBJ1-1
v_call: TRBV11-3
cdr3_length: 14
d_call: NA
clone_size: NA
cdr3_nt: TGTGCCAGCACCCCTCCGGCGTCGCGGCAGTCGGCTTTCTTT
cdr3_aa: CASTPPASRQSAFF

j_call: TRBJ2-3
v_call: TRBV5-1
cdr3_length: 15
d_call: TRBD2
clone_size: NA
cdr3_nt: TGCGCCAGCACCCCACTAGCGGGGGGCACAGATACGCAGTATTTT
cdr3_aa: CASTPLAGGTDTQYF

j_call: TRBJ2-7
v_call: TRBV19
cdr3_length: 14
d_call: TRBD2
clone_size: NA
cdr3_nt: TGTGCCAGTAGTACTAGCGGGAGCAGCGGCGAGCAGTACTTC
cdr3_aa: CASSTSGSSGEQYF

j_call: TRBJ1-4
v_call: TRBV4-1
cdr3_length: 15
d_call: NA
clone_size: NA
cdr3_nt: TGCGCCAGCAGCCAAGATCAGAGTATCGGGGAAAAACTGTTTTTT
cdr3_aa: CASSQDQSIGEKLFF

j_call: TRBJ2-5
v_call: TRBV3-1/TRBV3-2
cdr3_length: 16
d_call: TRBD2
clone_size: NA
cdr3_nt: TGTGCCAGCAGCCAAGATCTAACTAGCGGGCAAGAGACCCAGTACTTC
cdr3_aa: CASSQDLTSGQETQYF

j_call: TRBJ2-3
v_call: TRBV7-9
cdr3_length: 16
d_call: TRBD1
clone_size: NA
cdr3_nt: TGTGCCAGCATCCTCACAGGGGGCGCTTCGACAGATACGCAGTATTTT
cdr3_aa: CASILTGGASTDTQYF

j_call: TRBJ2-1
v_call: TRBV18
cdr3_length: 19
d_call: TRBD2
clone_size: NA
cdr3_nt: TGTGCCAGCTCTTCACAGGGGACTAGCGGGACTTCCTCCTACAATGAGCAGTTCTTC
cdr3_aa: CASSSQGTSGTSSYNEQFF